A single sample is the source of the 16 T cell receptor beta chains below, sequenced in a study of cytomegalovirus exposure and HLA in healthy donors. TCRdb's copy holds only in-frame clones and misses some; the assay was immunoSEQ multiplex PCR. The sample consists of tens of thousands of clones, less than 95% of them appearing once. Sequencing input: PBMCs. The source is a woman in her late teens or twenties in good health and CMV-seropositive.

This chain links TRBV5-1 with TRBJ2-3; TRBD1 agrees at 7 bases. Trimming removed 5 bases from V and 1 base from J; junction bases left unmatched: 4. The CDR3 has 14 amino acids. The germline V gene encodes CDR1 SGHRS and CDR2 YFSETQ. In DNA form, the CDR3 reads TGCGCCAGCAGACCCGACAGGGGCACAGATACGCAGTATTTT. Translated, it gives CASRPDRGTDTQYF.

The V call is TRBV6-5, the J call TRBJ2-7, with D uncertain. Trimming took 5 bases from V and 2 from J, leaving 4 bases between them. The CDR3 extends over 11 amino acids. In germline, CDR1 is MNHEY, CDR2 SVGAGI. CDR3 residues: CASSPPYEQYF. CDR3 sequence (DNA): TGTGCCAGCAGTCCTCCCTACGAGCAGTACTTC.

V gene TRBV15 combines with J gene TRBJ2-2; TRBD1 agrees at 9 bases. After removal of 0 bases from V and 5 bases from J, the junction contained 10 bases not matched to a gene. Germline lookup yields CDR1 LNHNV and CDR2 YYDKDF (reference sequence). The CDR3 covers 18 residues. CDR3: CATSRDRFRTGDTGELFF. In DNA, the CDR3 is TGTGCCACCAGCAGAGATAGGTTCAGGACAGGGGATACCGGGGAGCTGTTTTTT.

The chain recombines TRBV19 with TRBJ1-1; 7 positions match TRBD1. The CDR3 runs to 12 residues. Germline lookup yields CDR1 LNHDA and CDR2 SQIVND (reference sequence). The ends lost 9 bases at V and 12 bases at J; junction bases unmatched: 13. CDR3 DNA sequence: TGTGCCAGCGGTACAGGGGTCATTGGGACTTTCTTT. It yields the protein CASGTGVIGTFF. Drawing the rest from reference TRBV19 and TRBJ1-1, the complete variable domain is DGGITQSPKYLFRKEGQNVTLSCEQNLNHDAMYWYRQDPGQGLRLIYYSQIVNDFQKGDIAEGYSVSREKKESFPLTVTSAQKNPTAFYLCASGTGVIGTFFGQGTRLTVV.

The rearrangement links TRBV4-3 to TRBJ2-7, with D hard to call. From germline, CDR1 is LGHNA and CDR2 YSLEER. V gave up 1 base and J gave up 1 base, with 8 bases separating them. CDR3 length: 14 residues. In DNA form, the CDR3 reads TGCGCCAGCAGCCAAGCGTCGTATTCCTACGAGCAGTACTTC. Translated: CASSQASYSYEQYF.

The chain uses TRBV6-1 and TRBJ2-3; maybe TRBD2 (5 bases). The V gene lost 4 bases and the J gene lost 4 bases, with 12 bases spanning the gap. CDR1 and CDR2 from the germline V gene are MNHNS and SASEGT. The CDR3 runs 14 residues. The CDR3 protein is CASSVQSEADTQYF. The CDR3 DNA reads as TGTGCCAGCAGTGTACAGTCGGAGGCAGATACGCAGTATTTT.

The rearrangement joins TRBV4-1 to TRBJ2-1; 8 bases agree with TRBD2. CDR3 length: 16 amino acids. V shed 1 base, J shed 4 bases, and the junction held 6 bases outside the gene matches. Germline lookup yields CDR1 MGHRA and CDR2 YSYEKL. Here the CDR3 DNA reads TGCGCCAGCAGCCAAGTTTTTGGGACTAGATACAATGAGCAGTTCTTC. It is translated as CASSQVFGTRYNEQFF.

The chain couples TRBV5-5 to TRBJ1-2; D not resolved. This CDR3 has 15 amino acids. CDR1 and CDR2 from the germline V gene are SGHKS and YYEKEE (reference sequence). V gave up 1 base and J gave up 4 bases, with 14 bases separating them. CDR3 residues: CASSLSVDGSYGYTF. DNA for the CDR3: TGTGCCAGCAGCTTGTCGGTAGATGGTAGCTATGGCTACACCTTC.

This rearrangement joins TRBV5-4 to TRBJ2-5; D is unclear. This CDR3 is 17 amino acids long. Germline V gene data show CDR1 as SGHNT and CDR2 as YYREEE (reference sequence). V lost 0 bases and J lost 2, with 17 bases in between. In DNA, the CDR3 is TGTGCCAGCAGCTTGGGGAGACTCGGTCGGGTACAAGAGACCCAGTACTTC. Residues: CASSLGRLGRVQETQYF.

This rearrangement joins TRBV9 to TRBJ1-3; D is ambiguous. The CDR3 spans 14 residues. Germline V gene lookup returns CDR1 SGDLS and CDR2 YYNGEE. The V end was cut by 3 bases, the J end by 0 bases, with 7 bases between. This chain's CDR3 is CASSGANSGNTIYF. CDR3 DNA: TGTGCCAGCAGCGGGGCAAACTCTGGAAACACCATATATTTT.

The J gene is TRBJ2-7, the V gene TRBV5-1; D might be TRBD2 (6 bases). CDR3 length equals 15 residues. Trimming pared 0 bases from V and 4 bases from J, leaving 14 bases between. Germline CDR1 is SGHRS and CDR2 is YFSETQ. The CDR3 sequence is CASSLGQGGFYEQYF. Here the CDR3 DNA reads TGCGCCAGCAGCTTGGGCCAGGGAGGCTTTTACGAGCAGTACTTC.

This clone was observed once. V gene TRBV5-6 combines with J gene TRBJ2-7, with 8 bases aligning to TRBD1. The CDR3 extends over 12 amino acids. Germline trimming cut 3 bases from V and 6 bases from J; bases unmatched to any gene: 2. Germline V gene sequence: CDR1 SGHDT, CDR2 YYEEEE. The CDR3 DNA is TGTGCCAGCAGCTCAGACAGGGGCGAGCAGTACTTC. This codes for CASSSDRGEQYF.

The CDR3 loop reads CASSVYNPQARTDTQYF. The DNA for the CDR3 is TGTGCCAGCAGTGTATATAATCCACAGGCGCGCACAGATACGCAGTATTTT. The V call is TRBV6-1, the J call TRBJ2-3; possibly TRBD1 for D (5 bases). Germline V gene sequence: CDR1 MNHNS, CDR2 SASEGT. This CDR3 comprises 17 residues. Trimming cost V 4 bases and J 1 base, with 18 bases left between them.

The chain is built from TRBV14 and TRBJ2-3; 12 bases are shared with TRBD2. CDR1 and CDR2 (germline): SGHDN, FVKESK. J lost 10 bases, V lost 1 base, and 9 bases had no gene match. The CDR3 spans 16 residues. The CDR3 sequence is CASSQGTSGTGRPQYF. The CDR3 DNA follows: TGTGCCAGCAGCCAAGGGACTAGCGGGACTGGACGTCCGCAGTATTTT.

The rearrangement joins TRBV11-2 to TRBJ2-7; TRBD1 agrees at 8 bases. Germline V gene sequence: CDR1 SGHAT, CDR2 FQNNGV. The CDR3 loop spans 16 amino acids. Germline trimming cut 4 bases from V and 1 base from J; bases unmatched to any gene: 9. CDR3 region: CASSSLRTGLSYEQYF. CDR3 DNA: TGTGCCAGCAGCTCTCTGAGGACAGGGTTGTCCTACGAGCAGTACTTC.

The chain links TRBV29-1 to TRBJ1-2, with TRBD1 identical over 7 bases. The V gene end was trimmed by 5 bases and the J gene end by 8 bases; junction bases not matched to a gene: 11. The CDR3 runs 13 residues. CDR1 is SQVTM, CDR2 ANQGSEA, per germline. The chain's CDR3 is CSVLTGFIGGYTF. DNA for the CDR3: TGCAGCGTTTTGACAGGGTTTATCGGGGGCTACACCTTC.